This TCR beta chain was captured in a study of cytomegalovirus exposure and HLA in healthy donors. Study-wide results and caveats: For cytomegalovirus status, the classifier reportedly gave diagnoses with high specificity and sensitivity. The study found most TCR sequences rare, yet found some public TCRs in many donors.

In the case of this clone: Its target is unknown.

Repertoires were generated with immunoSEQ multiplex PCR, while TCRdb's copy carries only in-frame clones and drops some. This table has some 140,000 clones, about 80% appearing once. Donors came from a validation cohort of over 100 subjects, distinct from the first 666-subject cohort. The CDR3 consists of 15 residues. The germline V gene has CDR1 SQVTM and CDR2 ANQGSEA. V lost 4 bases and J lost 1; bases outside the gene matches: 1. The receptor was derived from a man aged 30 to 45 in good health and CMV-seropositive. The sample taken for sequencing was PBMCs. V is TRBV29-1 and J is TRBJ2-1, with TRBD2 identical over 13 bases. The CDR3 protein is CSVGTSGGSYNEQFF. As DNA, the CDR3 is TGCAGCGTTGGGACTAGCGGGGGTTCCTACAATGAGCAGTTCTTC.